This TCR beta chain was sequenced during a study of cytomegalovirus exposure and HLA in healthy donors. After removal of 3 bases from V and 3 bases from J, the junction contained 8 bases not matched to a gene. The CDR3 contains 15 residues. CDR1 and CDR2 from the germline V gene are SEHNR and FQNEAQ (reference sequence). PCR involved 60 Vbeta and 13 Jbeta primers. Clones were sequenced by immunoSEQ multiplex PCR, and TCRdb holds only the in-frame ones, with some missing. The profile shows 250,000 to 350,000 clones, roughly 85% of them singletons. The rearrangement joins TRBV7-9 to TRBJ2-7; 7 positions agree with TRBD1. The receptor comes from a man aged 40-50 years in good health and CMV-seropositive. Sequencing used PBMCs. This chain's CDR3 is CASSFPSDRVYEQYF. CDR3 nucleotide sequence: TGTGCCAGCAGCTTCCCCAGCGACAGGGTCTACGAGCAGTACTTC.